This TCR beta chain originates from a study of T cells in Graves' hyperthyroidism and ophthalmopathy. Study-wide results and limits: Most clonotypes that expanded in the thyroid above 0.001 also showed up in blood. The authors' 13 V-J model separated ophthalmopathy from stable hyperthyroidism.

A patient was excluded if there was uncontrolled infection, other autoimmune disease, pregnancy or lactation. The PBMCs had their origin in about 9.7 ml of fresh peripheral blood. Authors of the study amplified TCR beta CDR3 regions from RNA transcripts. HTBI primers drove first-round RT-PCR of the TCR CDR3. MiXCR was run by TCRdb on the multiplex PCR reads, yielding one entry per CDR3 protein. The sample holds about 570,000 distinct CDR3 sequences, roughly 15% seen once. In its sample, this clonotype was seen many times. The target antigen is unknown. Source material: blood. The clonotype comes from a woman aged 40 to 55 with Graves' hyperthyroidism.

For the CDR3, the DNA is TGTGCCAGCAGAGGACTAGCGGGAGGAAACTACAATGAGCAGTTCTTC. This codes for CASRGLAGGNYNEQFF. The chain links TRBV28 to TRBJ2-1; 14 bases line up with TRBD2. Losses at the gene ends were 6 bases for V and 3 bases for J; bases not matched to a gene: 4. This CDR3 comprises 16 residues. Germline CDR1 MDHEN, CDR2 SYDVKM. Based on the CDR3 plus reference TRBV28 and TRBJ2-1, the full variable domain is DVKVTQSSRYLVKRTGEKVFLECVQDMDHENMFWYRQDPGLGLRLIYFSYDVKMKEKGDIPEGYSVSREKKERFSLILESASTNQTSMYLCASRGLAGGNYNEQFFGPGTRLTVL.